This TCR beta chain comes out of a study of low-dose radiotherapy and immunotherapy resistance in tumors. The overall study: TRAV- and TRBV-specific primers were used for first-strand cDNA, which covered alpha and beta chains.

The sample's time point: before trial treatment. TCRs were amplified for approximately 22 PCR cycles with a constant-region primer and V-primer adapter. MiXCR, run by TCRdb on the reads, gives a single entry per CDR3 protein. The repertoire consists of approximately 47,000 distinct CDR3 sequences, with 12% occurring once and the leading ten covering roughly 6.2%. This clonotype was picked up many times. The sequencing used PBMCs, collected before treatment. This receptor was identified in a female donor with ovarian cancer.

The CDR3 loop is CASSPPPFSNYGYTF. The CDR3 nucleotides read TGTGCCAGCTCACCACCGCCTTTCAGTAACTATGGCTACACCTTC. This chain links TRBV18 with TRBJ1-2; D is uncertain. V was clipped by 0 bases and J by 1 base, with 9 bases between them. This CDR3 has 15 residues. CDR1 and CDR2 from the germline V gene are KGHSH and LQKENI.